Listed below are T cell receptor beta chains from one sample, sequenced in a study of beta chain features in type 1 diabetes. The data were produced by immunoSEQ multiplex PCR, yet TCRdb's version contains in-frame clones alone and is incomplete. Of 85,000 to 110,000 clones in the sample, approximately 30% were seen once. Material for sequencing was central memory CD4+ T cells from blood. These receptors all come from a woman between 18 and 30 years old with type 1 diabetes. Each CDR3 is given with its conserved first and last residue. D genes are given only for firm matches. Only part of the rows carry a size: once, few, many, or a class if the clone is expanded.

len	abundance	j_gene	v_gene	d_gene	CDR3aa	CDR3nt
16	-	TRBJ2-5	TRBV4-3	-	CASSRYMGPLPETQYF	TGCGCCAGCAGCCGGTATATGGGCCCGCTTCCAGAGACCCAGTACTTC
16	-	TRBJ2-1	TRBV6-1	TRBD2	CASSGLGLAGGGEQFF	TGTGCCAGCAGTGGCCTGGGACTAGCGGGAGGCGGTGAGCAGTTCTTC
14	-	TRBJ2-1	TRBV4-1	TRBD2	CASSQPPSGKGQFF	TGCGCCAGCAGCCAACCGCCTAGCGGGAAAGGGCAGTTCTTC
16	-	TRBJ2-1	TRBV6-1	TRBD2	CASSGGLRLVRDEQFF	TGTGCCAGCAGTGGGGGACTACGCCTCGTTCGGGATGAGCAGTTCTTC
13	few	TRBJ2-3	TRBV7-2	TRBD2	CASSLLGEGTQYF	TGTGCCAGCAGCTTACTGGGGGAGGGTACGCAGTATTTT
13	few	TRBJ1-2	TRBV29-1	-	CSVDEGLDYGYTF	TGCAGCGTTGATGAGGGTTTAGACTATGGCTACACCTTC
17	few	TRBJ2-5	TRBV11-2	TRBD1	CASSLGQGAAGAGTQYF	TGTGCCAGCAGCCTCGGACAGGGGGCGGCGGGAGCCGGGACCCAGTACTTC
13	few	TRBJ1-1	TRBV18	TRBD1	CASSPGQRLEAFF	TGTGCCAGCTCACCGGGACAGCGGTTGGAAGCTTTCTTT
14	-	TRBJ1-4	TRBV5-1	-	CASSMETTLEKLFF	TGCGCCAGCAGCATGGAGACAACCTTAGAAAAACTGTTTTTT
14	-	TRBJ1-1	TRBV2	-	CASSAQTANTEAFF	TGTGCCAGCAGTGCGCAGACAGCGAACACTGAAGCTTTCTTT
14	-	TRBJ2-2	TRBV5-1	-	CASSFQGGTGELFF	TGCGCCAGCAGCTTCCAGGGTGGTACCGGGGAGCTGTTTTTT
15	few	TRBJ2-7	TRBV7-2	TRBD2	CASSLSGLAGAAQYF	TGTGCCAGCAGCTTATCGGGACTAGCGGGAGCTGCGCAGTACTTC
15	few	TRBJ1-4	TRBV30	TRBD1	CAWSGRDRGGEKLFF	TGTGCCTGGAGTGGCCGGGACAGGGGTGGCGAAAAACTGTTTTTT
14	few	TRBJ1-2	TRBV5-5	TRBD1	CASRRTGQDYGYTF	TGTGCCAGCAGGAGGACAGGGCAGGACTATGGCTACACCTTC
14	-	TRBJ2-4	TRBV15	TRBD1	CATSPRDRENIQYF	TGTGCCACCAGCCCCCGGGACAGGGAAAACATTCAGTACTTC
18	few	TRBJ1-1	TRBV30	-	CAWSQGPSVGELNTEAFF	TGTGCCTGGAGTCAAGGTCCTAGCGTCGGGGAGTTGAACACTGAAGCTTTCTTT
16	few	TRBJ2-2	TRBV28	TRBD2	CASGRVAGVITGELFF	TGTGCCAGCGGACGAGTAGCGGGAGTGATAACCGGGGAGCTGTTTTTT
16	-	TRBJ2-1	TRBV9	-	CASSRRAGSSYNEQFF	TGTGCCAGCAGTCGACGGGCCGGGAGTTCCTACAATGAGCAGTTCTTC
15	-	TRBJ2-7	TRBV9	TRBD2	CASSAIAGGPGEQYF	TGTGCCAGCAGCGCCATAGCGGGAGGGCCGGGCGAGCAGTACTTC
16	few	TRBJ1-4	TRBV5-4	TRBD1	CASSLTGGSANEKLFF	TGTGCCAGCAGCTTGACAGGGGGCTCAGCTAATGAAAAACTGTTTTTT
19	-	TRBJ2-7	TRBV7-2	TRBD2	CASSLRSRTSQTLLYEQYF	TGTGCCAGCAGCCTCCGATCCCGGACTAGTCAGACCCTCCTCTACGAGCAGTACTTC
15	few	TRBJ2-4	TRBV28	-	CASSRGGSTKNIQYF	TGTGCATCCAGTCGAGGAGGCTCCACCAAAAACATTCAGTACTTC
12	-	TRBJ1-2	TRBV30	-	CASTSDGNGYTF	TGTGCCTCGACTTCGGACGGGAATGGCTACACCTTC
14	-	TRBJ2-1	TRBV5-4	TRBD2	CASSLGGTRDEQFF	TGTGCCAGCAGCTTGGGAGGGACTAGAGATGAGCAGTTCTTC
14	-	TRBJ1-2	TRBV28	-	CASSLGTLNYGYTF	TGTGCCAGCAGTTTAGGGACTCTTAACTATGGCTACACCTTC
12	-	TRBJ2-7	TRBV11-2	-	CASSADRYEQYF	TGTGCCAGCAGCGCGGACAGATACGAGCAGTACTTC
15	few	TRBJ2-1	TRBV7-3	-	CASSLASANYNEQFF	TGTGCCAGCAGCTTAGCTAGCGCGAATTACAATGAGCAGTTCTTC
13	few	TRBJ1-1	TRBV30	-	CAWRWTANTEAFF	TGTGCCTGGAGGTGGACAGCCAACACTGAAGCTTTCTTT
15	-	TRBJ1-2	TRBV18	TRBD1	CASSPQSPGGYGYTF	TGTGCCAGCTCACCACAATCCCCAGGGGGCTATGGCTACACCTTC
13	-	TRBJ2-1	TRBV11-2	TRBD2	CASTRRETNEQFF	TGTGCCAGCACGAGGCGGGAGACCAATGAGCAGTTCTTC
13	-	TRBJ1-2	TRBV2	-	CASSRGGNYGYTF	TGTGCCAGCAGTAGGGGGGGAAACTATGGCTACACCTTC
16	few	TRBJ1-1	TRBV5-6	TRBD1	CASSIWGQGVGTEAFF	TGTGCCAGCAGCATCTGGGGACAGGGGGTTGGAACTGAAGCTTTCTTT
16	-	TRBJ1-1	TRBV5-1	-	CASSLATREANTEAFF	TGCGCCAGCAGCTTGGCTACCAGGGAGGCGAACACTGAAGCTTTCTTT
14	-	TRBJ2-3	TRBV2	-	CASSVVAETDTQYF	TGTGCCAGCAGTGTTGTGGCAGAAACAGATACGCAGTATTTT
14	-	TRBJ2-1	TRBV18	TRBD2	CASSPSGGGNEQFF	TGTGCCAGCTCACCGAGCGGGGGGGGCAATGAGCAGTTCTTC
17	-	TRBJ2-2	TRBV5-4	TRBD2	CASSLKAGRGNTGELFF	TGTGCCAGCAGCTTGAAAGCCGGGAGGGGGAACACCGGGGAGCTGTTTTTT
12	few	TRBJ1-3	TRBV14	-	CASSQDSGTIYF	TGTGCCAGCAGCCAAGATTCGGGCACCATATATTTT
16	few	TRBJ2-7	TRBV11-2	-	CASSLLRSPPSYEQYF	TGTGCCAGCAGCTTACTCAGATCGCCCCCCTCCTACGAGCAGTACTTC
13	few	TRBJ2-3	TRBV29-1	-	CSVGGRGSDTQYF	TGCAGCGTGGGGGGGCGCGGATCGGATACGCAGTATTTT
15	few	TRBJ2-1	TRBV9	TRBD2	CASSVAAGGPSEQFF	TGTGCCAGCAGCGTAGCAGCGGGAGGGCCTAGTGAGCAGTTCTTC
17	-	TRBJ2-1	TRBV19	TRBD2	CASSIGGSWAGGNEQFF	TGTGCCAGTAGTATAGGCGGGAGCTGGGCCGGGGGCAATGAGCAGTTCTTC
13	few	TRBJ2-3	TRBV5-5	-	CASRTVSTDTQYF	TGTGCCAGCCGGACAGTGAGCACAGATACGCAGTATTTT
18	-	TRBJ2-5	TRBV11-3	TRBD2	CASSPRGTSGRSQETQYF	TGTGCCAGCAGCCCCCGAGGGACTAGCGGGAGGTCCCAAGAGACCCAGTACTTC
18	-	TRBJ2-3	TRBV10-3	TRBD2	CAISEPQGLAASTDTQYF	TGTGCCATCAGTGAGCCCCAAGGACTAGCGGCTAGCACAGATACGCAGTATTTT
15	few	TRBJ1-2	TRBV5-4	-	CASSLNSRGVYGYTF	TGTGCCAGCAGCTTGAATTCACGGGGGGTCTATGGCTACACCTTC
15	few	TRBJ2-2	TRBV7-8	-	CASSLSSEYTGELFF	TGTGCCAGCAGCTTATCTTCTGAGTACACCGGGGAGCTGTTTTTT
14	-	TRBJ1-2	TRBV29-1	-	CSVGQVNRGIGYTF	TGCAGCGTTGGACAGGTTAATAGGGGGATTGGCTACACCTTC
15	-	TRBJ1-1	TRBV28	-	CASSLVPIMNTEAFF	TGTGCCAGCAGTTTAGTCCCTATAATGAACACTGAAGCTTTCTTT
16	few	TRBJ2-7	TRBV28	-	CASSLGRIDSHSWEYF	TGTGCCAGCAGTTTGGGCCGGATAGACAGCCACTCCTGGGAGTACTTC
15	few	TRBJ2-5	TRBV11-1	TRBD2	CASSLASGSYVTQYF	TGTGCCAGCAGCTTAGCTAGCGGGAGTTACGTGACCCAGTACTTC
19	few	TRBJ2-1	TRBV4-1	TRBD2	CASSQPGLAGGPDYNEQFF	TGCGCCAGCAGCCAACCGGGACTAGCGGGAGGGCCCGACTACAATGAGCAGTTCTTC
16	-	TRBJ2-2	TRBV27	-	CASRPPGSVNTGELFF	TGTGCCAGCAGACCTCCAGGGTCGGTGAACACCGGGGAGCTGTTTTTT
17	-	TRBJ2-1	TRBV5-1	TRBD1	CASSRPGQFSSYNEQFF	TGCGCCAGCAGCCGACCGGGACAGTTCAGCTCCTACAATGAGCAGTTCTTC
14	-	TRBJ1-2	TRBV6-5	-	CASSPFPGSYGYTF	TGTGCCAGCAGTCCCTTCCCGGGGTCCTATGGCTACACCTTC
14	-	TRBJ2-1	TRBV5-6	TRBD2	CASSWTSGYNEQFF	TGTGCCAGCAGCTGGACTAGCGGATACAATGAGCAGTTCTTC